This T cell receptor beta chain emerged from a study of graft-versus-host responses after intestinal transplantation. This clone was counted a single time. Antigen specificity is unknown. Repertoires were generated with immunoSEQ multiplex PCR, while TCRdb's copy carries only in-frame clones and drops some. This table has about 120,000 clones, around nine tenths appearing once. Trimming removed 0 bases from V and 3 bases from J; junction bases left unmatched: 4. Germline-derived CDR1 and CDR2 are MNHNY and SVGAGI (reference sequence). The CDR3 loop spans 15 amino acids. The sequence derives from a human donor who received an intestinal transplant. This chain joins TRBV6-6 and TRBJ2-7; TRBD2 aligns across 8 bases. The starting material was unstimulated CD4+ T cells sorted from spleen or lymph node cells, obtained before intestinal transplant. For the CDR3, the DNA is TGTGCCAGCAGTTACTCTTTTAGCGGGGACTACGAGCAGTACTTC. Its translation is CASSYSFSGDYEQYF.